Following are 12 T cell receptor beta chains from one sample sequenced in a study of blood T cells in healthy people across ages. With a J-beta primer mix and a sample-barcoded 5' primer, a second PCR ran about 7 to 12 cycles. TCRdb used MiXCR to reprocess the 5' RACE reads, holding one entry per CDR3 protein. The data show around 750,000 distinct CDR3 sequences, roughly 50% seen once. Sequencing input: blood. The receptors were sampled from a man older than 75 in good health.

This clonotype came up a few times. J is TRBJ1-5 and V is TRBV20-1; 7 bases are shared with TRBD1. V was pared by 5 bases and J by 4 bases, with 11 bases of the junction left unmatched. The CDR3 is 15 residues long. CDR1 and CDR2 from the germline V gene are DFQATT and SNEGSKA (reference sequence). As DNA, the CDR3 is TGCAGTGCTCGCCCAGGGGGATCAGGGAATCAGCCCCAGCATTTT. Amino acids: CSARPGGSGNQPQHF.

In its sample, this clonotype was seen once. The genes are TRBV15 and TRBJ2-1; 7 nucleotides line up with TRBD2. Losses at the gene ends were 3 bases for V and 2 bases for J; bases not matched to a gene: 7. The CDR3 is made up of 16 amino acids. CDR1 and CDR2 from the germline V gene are LNHNV and YYDKDF (reference sequence). Here the CDR3 reads CATSRATGLTYNEQFF. The DNA for the CDR3 is TGTGCCACCAGCAGGGCGACGGGACTAACCTACAATGAGCAGTTCTTC.

The rearrangement joins TRBV19 to TRBJ2-6, with D hard to call. Germline loops: CDR1 LNHDA, CDR2 SQIVND (reference sequence). Trimming shortened V by 5 bases and J by 1 base, and 9 bases separated the two germline ends. The CDR3 length is 15 residues. CDR3 DNA: TGTGCCAGTAGTCCCACTCCATCTGGGGCCAACGTCCTGACTTTC. As protein: CASSPTPSGANVLTF.

In this sample, this clonotype turned up many times. The genes are TRBV2 and TRBJ2-1; D is uncertain. The CDR3 spans 10 residues. The ends were cut back, 4 bases at V and 6 bases at J, with 1 base in the middle. Germline loops: CDR1 SNHLY, CDR2 FYNNEI. The CDR3 DNA reads as TGTGCCAGCAGTGTCAATGAGCAGTTCTTC. Translation gives CASSVNEQFF.

This chain connects TRBV20-1 to TRBJ2-3; 14 bases match TRBD2. Trimming cost V 0 bases and J 6 bases; bases outside gene matches: 14. Germline V gives CDR1 DFQATT, CDR2 SNEGSKA (reference sequence). The CDR3 extends over 19 amino acids. CDR3 sequence reads: CSARDETSGRAGFWDTQYF. In DNA form, the CDR3 reads TGCAGTGCTAGAGATGAGACTAGCGGGAGGGCCGGGTTTTGGGATACGCAGTATTTT.

V and J are TRBV7-2 and TRBJ2-7; no definite D call. CDR3 length equals 16 residues. Germline CDR1 SGHTA, CDR2 FQGNSA. V was clipped by 0 bases and J by 1 base, with 13 bases between them. The chain's CDR3 is CASSLARTAGSYEQYF. The DNA for the CDR3 is TGTGCCAGCAGCTTAGCCCGGACCGCAGGATCCTACGAGCAGTACTTC.

The chain carries TRBV4-1 and TRBJ2-1, with D perhaps assigned TRBD1 or TRBD2 (5 bases each). CDR1 is MGHRA, CDR2 YSYEKL, per germline. V dropped 1 base and J dropped 2 bases, with 12 bases sitting between them. This CDR3 has 16 residues. CDR3: CASSQGGSGAYNEQFF. The CDR3 DNA reads TGCGCCAGCAGCCAAGGGGGCTCCGGGGCCTACAATGAGCAGTTCTTC.

This clonotype was seen more than once but under ten times. The chain uses TRBV29-1 and TRBJ2-3; D is ambiguous. The CDR3 is 14 residues long. Between the trimmed V and J ends, which lost 3 bases and 0 bases, there was a span of 10 bases. Germline CDR1 reads SQVTM; CDR2 reads ANQGSEA. The CDR3 DNA follows: TGCAGCGTTGAGGCGCCCTTAAGCACAGATACGCAGTATTTT. Translating it yields CSVEAPLSTDTQYF.

The gene calls are TRBV20-1 and TRBJ2-7, with D perhaps given as TRBD1 or TRBD2 (6 bases each). Germline CDR1 and CDR2: DFQATT and SNEGSKA (reference sequence). The CDR3 sequence is 13 residues long. Deletions cut 5 bases from V and 2 bases from J, with 13 bases between. As DNA, the CDR3 is TGCAGTGCTCGCGGGGACACCCCCTACGAGCAGTACTTC. This sequence encodes CSARGDTPYEQYF.

V gene TRBV4-2 combines with J gene TRBJ2-5; D not certain. The CDR3 contains 13 residues. The germline V and J ends were trimmed by 1 base and 3 bases, with 6 bases remaining between them. The germline CDR1 and CDR2 sequences are LGHNA and YNFKEQ. This chain's CDR3 is CASSQVWEETQYF. CDR3 sequence (DNA): TGTGCCAGCAGCCAAGTGTGGGAAGAGACCCAGTACTTC.

On this clonotype itself: Germline and junction disagree at one end, which may indicate a read error. The chain recombines TRBV4-2 with TRBJ2-5; D possibly corresponds to TRBD1 (6 bases). The CDR3 contains 16 residues. The germline gives CDR1 LGHNA, CDR2 YNFKEQ. The CDR3 DNA reads TGTGCCGGCAGCCAAGATTGGACAGCCACACAAGAGACCCAGTACTTC. Translated, it gives CAGSQDWTATQETQYF.

This chain links TRBV7-2 with TRBJ2-5; D possibly corresponds to TRBD1 (7 bases). The DNA end is a closer match to TRBJ2-7, so the J assignment may be wrong. Germline V gene data show CDR1 as SGHTA and CDR2 as FQGNSA. The length of the CDR3 is 16 residues. The CDR3 reads CASTSPGAGGLYEQYF. DNA of the CDR3: TGTGCCAGCACATCCCCCGGGGCAGGGGGACTCTACGAGCAGTACTTC.